What follows are 22 T cell receptor beta chains derived from one specimen sequenced in a study of response to subunit inactivated influenza vaccine. A single record per CDR3 protein comes from TCRdb applying MiXCR to the RT-PCR reads. The data contain about 540,000 distinct CDR3 sequences, roughly 25% of them singletons. The sample also formed part of further work on T cells expressing NK-cell markers. Turning to that study: Scientists made TCR beta cDNA using 5'RACE template switching with UMIs.

The sequencing here drew on CD4+ T cells sorted from PBMCs, taken about 12 days after vaccination. The receptors were sampled from a man aged 50-60 years who received an inactivated influenza vaccine.

Only a few counts were recorded for this clonotype. The gene calls are TRBV20-1 and TRBJ2-7; 9 bases align to TRBD2. Germline loops: CDR1 DFQATT, CDR2 SNEGSKA (reference sequence). The ends lost 2 bases at V and 5 bases at J; junction bases unmatched: 10. This CDR3 is built from 15 residues. The CDR3 here is CSARPPAGGPHEQYF. The CDR3 nucleotides read TGCAGTGCTAGACCCCCCGCGGGAGGGCCGCACGAGCAGTACTTC.

This chain links TRBV4-2 with TRBJ1-1; D possibly corresponds to TRBD1 (5 bases). From germline, CDR1 is LGHNA and CDR2 YNFKEQ. V gave up 10 bases and J gave up 6 bases, with 12 bases separating them. The CDR3 runs 11 residues. The CDR3 nucleotides read TGTGCCACCAAGGCGGGGGCTGAAGCTTTCTTT. Translated: CATKAGAEAFF.

The count of this clonotype is one. The chain is built from TRBV18 and TRBJ1-3, with 7 bases fitting TRBD1. The trim removed 2 bases at V and 0 bases at J, leaving 7 bases unmatched. In germline, CDR1 is KGHSH, CDR2 LQKENI. The CDR3 sequence is 17 residues long. This CDR3 is CASSPRTGQFSGNTIYF. The CDR3 DNA sequence: TGTGCCAGCTCACCAAGGACAGGCCAATTCTCTGGAAACACCATATATTTT.

The table lists this clonotype with many counts. The rearrangement joins TRBV6-5 to TRBJ2-1; 10 positions match TRBD2. The CDR3 totals 16 residues. Germline CDR1 reads MNHEY; CDR2 reads SVGAGI. Unmatched junction bases numbered 5, after V lost 6 bases and J lost 0 bases. The CDR3 region has the DNA TGTGCCAGCAGCCGGACTAGCGGACCCTCCTACAATGAGCAGTTCTTC. This encodes CASSRTSGPSYNEQFF.

This clonotype occurred a few times. The chain links TRBV15 to TRBJ2-7, with 7 bases identical to TRBD2. Trimming at V came to 5 bases and at J to 5 bases, leaving 6 bases not matched to a gene. Germline assignment: CDR1 LNHNV and CDR2 YYDKDF (reference sequence). The CDR3 runs to 13 residues. CDR3: CATSRAGVNEQYF. CDR3 nucleotide sequence: TGTGCCACCAGCCGGGCGGGGGTAAACGAGCAGTACTTC.

Regarding this clonotype: An end of the junction differs from the germline gene, which may be a read error. As DNA, the CDR3 is TGTGCCAGCAGTCACAGGACAGCCTCATTGGCCTTC. Encoded protein: CASSHRTASLAF. V is TRBV6-2 or TRBV6-3 and J is TRBJ1-2, with D maybe TRBD1 (6 bases). The germline gives CDR1 MNHEY, CDR2 SVGEGT. The CDR3 covers 12 residues.

The chain combines TRBV20-1 with TRBJ1-3; D perhaps matches TRBD1 (5 bases). Germline-derived CDR1 and CDR2 are DFQATT and SNEGSKA (reference sequence). The CDR3 consists of 14 residues. V was clipped by 6 bases and J by 0 bases, with 12 bases between them. The CDR3 is CSAPTGPSGNTIYF. DNA for the CDR3: TGCAGTGCACCTACAGGACCCTCTGGAAACACCATATATTTT.

V is TRBV6-2 or TRBV6-3 and J is TRBJ2-1; D gene ambiguous. Germline V gene data show CDR1 as MNHEY and CDR2 as SVGEGT. The CDR3 contains 13 residues. V was pared by 5 bases and J by 10 bases, with 15 bases between. CDR3 residues: CASSHPPPEEQFF. In DNA, the CDR3 is TGTGCCAGCAGTCACCCCCCCCCCGAGGAGCAGTTCTTC.

The V gene is TRBV6-1, the J gene TRBJ1-1; no definite D call. The germline CDR1 and CDR2 sequences are MNHNS and SASEGT. The ends were cut back, 6 bases at V and 0 bases at J, with 11 bases in the middle. The CDR3 has 14 amino acids. CDR3 nucleotides: TGTGCCAGCAGGTCCCAGCCTATGAACACTGAAGCTTTCTTT. Translation: CASRSQPMNTEAFF.

The chain recombines TRBV28 with TRBJ1-2; possibly TRBD1 for D (6 bases). Deletions cut 5 bases from V and 3 bases from J, with 22 bases between. The CDR3 length is 17 residues. From germline, CDR1 is MDHEN and CDR2 SYDVKM. The CDR3, as DNA: TGTGCCAGCAGTACGCCGCTTAAAAAGACAGGTGACTATGGCTACACCTTC. Residues: CASSTPLKKTGDYGYTF.

This rearrangement joins TRBV20-1 to TRBJ2-7; 8 nucleotides line up with TRBD1. From germline, CDR1 is DFQATT and CDR2 SNEGSKA (reference sequence). This CDR3 is 12 amino acids long. V lost 0 bases and J lost 6; bases outside the gene matches: 1. CDR3 nucleotides: TGCAGTGCTAGAGAGGACAGGGCCGAGCAGTACTTC. It is translated as CSAREDRAEQYF.

This chain connects TRBV3-1 to TRBJ2-7; D is unclear. The germline gives CDR1 LGHDT, CDR2 YNNKEL (reference sequence). The CDR3 length is 14 residues. Trimming cost V 1 base and J 3 bases, with 10 bases left between them. The CDR3 DNA reads as TGTGCCAGCAGCCAAGGAGTGTACCTCTACGAGCAGTACTTC. Translation: CASSQGVYLYEQYF.

The V call is TRBV12-3 or TRBV12-4, the J call TRBJ2-7; D call uncertain. This CDR3 spans 15 amino acids. The V gene lost 6 bases and the J gene lost 0 bases, with 15 bases spanning the gap. The CDR3 DNA follows: TGTGCCAGCAGAAGGACCGGTGATAGCTCCTACGAGCAGTACTTC. Translation gives CASRRTGDSSYEQYF.

This clonotype was found many times. The chain carries TRBV12-3 or TRBV12-4 and TRBJ1-1, with 8 bases matching TRBD1. The CDR3 extends over 14 amino acids. The ends lost 7 bases at V and 4 bases at J; junction bases unmatched: 8. The CDR3 nucleotides are TGTGCCAGCACTGGACAGGGAATTTCCACTGAAGCTTTCTTT. It codes for CASTGQGISTEAFF.

This clonotype was counted at least ten times. J is TRBJ2-4 and V is TRBV30; D remains unclear. This CDR3 has 14 residues. V lost 0 bases to trimming and J lost 1 base, with 7 bases between them. CDR1 and CDR2 (germline): GTSNPN, SVGIG (reference sequence). CDR3 DNA sequence: TGTGCCTGGAGTGTTTCCGGGGCCAAAAACATTCAGTACTTC. Translation gives CAWSVSGAKNIQYF.

Only a few counts were recorded for this clonotype. The chain recombines TRBV10-3 with TRBJ2-1; 7 nucleotides line up with TRBD1. The length of the CDR3 is 16 residues. Trimming at V came to 3 bases and at J to 6 bases, leaving 11 bases not matched to a gene. Germline V gives CDR1 ENHRY, CDR2 SYGVKD. Written as DNA, the CDR3 is TGTGCCATCAGTGACCACCGGGACAGAGGTGCCAATGAGCAGTTCTTC. It codes for CAISDHRDRGANEQFF.

Concerning this clonotype itself: An end of the junction differs from the germline gene, which may be a read error. J is TRBJ1-1 and V is TRBV6-2 or TRBV6-3, with D possibly being TRBD1 (6 bases). The CDR3 length is 14 residues. Germline values: CDR1 MNHEY, CDR2 SVGEGT. DNA of the CDR3: TGTGCCAGCAGTTACTTCGGGACAAGCACTGAAACTTTCTTT. This codes for CASSYFGTSTETFF.

This clonotype was seen at least ten times. The genes are TRBV5-5 and TRBJ2-1; D tentatively reads TRBD1 or TRBD2 (5 bases each). Germline V gene data show CDR1 as SGHKS and CDR2 as YYEKEE (reference sequence). This CDR3 spans 13 amino acids. Trimming took 4 bases from V and 14 from J, leaving 19 bases between them. CDR3 sequence reads: CASSPQYGGFEFF. CDR3 DNA sequence: TGTGCCAGCAGCCCGCAATATGGGGGTTTCGAGTTCTTC. The variable domain in full, with the rest retrieved from reference TRBV5-5 and TRBJ2-1, is DAGVTQSPTHLIKTRGQQVTLRCSPISGHKSVSWYQQVLGQGPQFIFQYYEKEERGRGNFPDRFSARQFPNYSSELNVNALLLGDSALYLCASSPQYGGFEFFGPGTRLTVL.

For the CDR3, the DNA is TGCAGTGCTAGAGGTCGACAGGGAAGCGGCTACGAGCAGTACTTC. Translation: CSARGRQGSGYEQYF. The chain employs TRBV20-1 and TRBJ2-7; 7 bases agree with TRBD1. The germline gives CDR1 DFQATT, CDR2 SNEGSKA (reference sequence). The CDR3 has 15 amino acids. V lost 1 base and J lost 3; bases outside the gene matches: 9.

In its sample, this clonotype was seen a few times. The gene calls are TRBV5-6 and TRBJ2-1; the match to TRBD1 covers 7 bases. Germline CDR1 is SGHDT and CDR2 is YYEEEE. This CDR3 spans 15 amino acids. The J segment lost 4 bases and the V segment lost 1 base, leaving 5 bases of the junction unmatched. CDR3 sequence reads: CASSLRGQRYNEQFF. As DNA, the CDR3 is TGTGCCAGCAGCTTGAGGGGACAGCGATACAATGAGCAGTTCTTC. The full variable domain, with the rest looked up from reference TRBV5-6 and TRBJ2-1, is DAGVTQSPTHLIKTRGQQVTLRCSPKSGHDTVSWYQQALGQGPQFIFQYYEEEERQRGNFPDRFSGHQFPNYSSELNVNALLLGDSALYLCASSLRGQRYNEQFFGPGTRLTVL.

This clonotype was counted only a few times. V is TRBV10-3 and J is TRBJ2-1; 9 nucleotides agree with TRBD2. CDR1 is ENHRY and CDR2 is SYGVKD in the germline V gene. The CDR3 is 14 amino acids. Unmatched junction bases numbered 5, after V lost 2 bases and J lost 9 bases. The DNA for the CDR3 is TGTGCCATCAGTGAGGCGGGGGGGCGAATTGAGCAGTTCTTC. Amino acids: CAISEAGGRIEQFF.

The rearrangement links TRBV20-1 to TRBJ2-1; D tentatively fits TRBD1 or TRBD2 (5 bases each). The CDR3 has 14 residues. Per the germline V gene, CDR1 is DFQATT and CDR2 is SNEGSKA (reference sequence). V dropped 6 bases and J dropped 4 bases, with 16 bases sitting between them. CDR3 DNA: TGCAGTGCCGGCAGTTGGGGGAAGTACAATGAGCAGTTCTTC. It yields the protein CSAGSWGKYNEQFF.